The 27 T cell receptor beta chains presented below share a single source sample, sequenced in a study of CD8+CD57+ T cells in acquired aplastic anemia. Those patients picked for sequencing had displayed CD8+CD57+ cell expansion on flow cytometry. CDR3 and TCR beta VDJ profiling relied on genomic DNA as the template. Via MiXCR, TCRdb re-called the reads, giving one row per CDR3 protein. Here the sample spans around 130,000 distinct CDR3 sequences, 45% to 60% being singletons. Sequencing used sorted CD4+, CD8+, or CD8+CD57+ T cells (not recorded which) from PBMCs. These receptors all stem from a human donor with aplastic anemia.

The rearrangement uses TRBV19 and TRBJ2-2; the D gene is possibly TRBD2 (5 bases). Germline V gene sequence: CDR1 LNHDA, CDR2 SQIVND (reference sequence). Trimming stripped 8 bases from V and 7 bases from J, with 11 bases between. The CDR3 length is 12 residues. As DNA, the CDR3 is TGTGCCAGTGCTAGCTTGATCGGGGAGCTGTTTTTT. It is translated as CASASLIGELFF.

In its sample, this clonotype was seen a few times. The CDR3 coding sequence is TGTGCCACCAGCAGGGGAGGGGGGCGAACTGAAGCTTTCTTT. Amino acid sequence: CATSRGGGRTEAFF. V usage is TRBV15 and J usage is TRBJ1-1, with a possible D match to TRBD1 (6 bases). CDR1 is LNHNV and CDR2 is YYDKDF in the germline V gene (reference sequence). The CDR3 length is 14 residues. The ends were cut back, 3 bases at V and 5 bases at J, with 13 bases in the middle.

This chain uses TRBV19 with TRBJ1-1; TRBD1 is a possible D gene (5 bases). This CDR3 is 11 amino acids long. The germline V and J ends were trimmed by 7 bases and 11 bases, with 14 bases remaining between them. Per germline, CDR1 LNHDA and CDR2 SQIVND (reference sequence). The chain's CDR3 is CASTQGRKAFF. The CDR3 DNA sequence: TGTGCCAGTACCCAGGGCAGGAAGGCTTTCTTT.

This clonotype occurred a few times. The chain carries TRBV2 and TRBJ2-2; D remains ambiguous. This CDR3 spans 13 amino acids. V was clipped by 3 bases and J by 3 bases, with 5 bases between them. Germline CDR1 is SNHLY and CDR2 is FYNNEI. The CDR3 DNA reads TGTGCCAGCAGTGAGAGATACACCGGGGAGCTGTTTTTT. Amino acid sequence: CASSERYTGELFF.

This clonotype was seen ten or more times. The rearrangement uses TRBV4-3 and TRBJ1-6; perhaps TRBD1 as D (6 bases). V was pared by 3 bases and J by 7 bases, with 10 bases between. The CDR3 loop spans 14 amino acids. The germline V gene has CDR1 LGHNA and CDR2 YSLEER. The CDR3 bases are TGCGCCAGCAGCCAGGCTGGGACAAATTCACCCCTCCACTTT. Amino acids: CASSQAGTNSPLHF.

The chain has TRBV10-3 and TRBJ1-2; D possibly corresponds to TRBD1 (6 bases). Deletions cut 5 bases from V and 6 bases from J, with 10 bases between. The CDR3 has 12 residues. CDR1 is ENHRY and CDR2 is SYGVKD in the germline V gene. CDR3 region: CAISLQGNGYTF. In DNA, the CDR3 is TGTGCCATCAGTCTACAGGGAAATGGCTACACCTTC.

Ten or more counts support this clonotype. The chain is built from TRBV6-4 and TRBJ2-2; D remains unclear. Deletions cut 2 bases from V and 6 bases from J, with 4 bases between. The CDR3 runs to 12 residues. The germline gives CDR1 MRHNA, CDR2 SNTAGT. The DNA for the CDR3 is TGTGCCAGCAGTGACCTAGCCGGGGAGCTGTTTTTT. It translates to CASSDLAGELFF.

The V and J genes are TRBV29-1 and TRBJ1-2; possible D gene TRBD1, 6 bases. This CDR3 comprises 13 residues. V was clipped by 7 bases and J by 2 bases, with 14 bases between them. Germline CDR1 SQVTM, CDR2 ANQGSEA. In nucleotides, the CDR3 is TGCAGCGCTGTTGGGGGGCCAAACTATGGCTACACCTTC. Amino acid sequence: CSAVGGPNYGYTF.

This clonotype was found a few times. This chain links TRBV7-9 with TRBJ2-3; the match to TRBD2 covers 14 bases. The junction had 3 bases not matched to a gene; V was cut back by 5 bases and J by 8 bases. The germline CDR1 and CDR2 sequences are SEHNR and FQNEAQ (reference sequence). The CDR3 contains 14 residues. CDR3 region: CASSLGLAGVTQYF. CDR3 nucleotide sequence: TGTGCCAGCAGCCTGGGACTAGCGGGGGTTACGCAGTATTTT.

This clonotype was seen only a few times. This chain links TRBV29-1 with TRBJ1-1, with 9 bases fitting TRBD1. V shed 7 bases and J 1 base; nucleotides not matched to a gene: 16. This CDR3 comprises 17 residues. Per the germline V gene, CDR1 is SQVTM and CDR2 is ANQGSEA. The CDR3: CSAPPGQGYSGNTEAFF. CDR3 nucleotides: TGCAGCGCCCCGCCGGGACAGGGTTATTCAGGGAACACTGAAGCTTTCTTT. Using reference TRBV29-1 and TRBJ1-1 for the parts outside the CDR3, the full variable domain is SAVISQKPSRDICQRGTSLTIQCQVDSQVTMMFWYRQQPGQSLTLIATANQGSEATYESGFVIDKFPISRPNLTFSTLTVSNMSPEDSSIYLCSAPPGQGYSGNTEAFFGQGTRLTVV.

The chain carries TRBV24-1 and TRBJ2-7; TRBD1 agrees at 8 bases. The CDR3 length is 13 residues. J lost 6 bases, V lost 3 bases, and 3 bases had no gene match. Germline-derived CDR1 and CDR2 are KGHDR and SFDVKD. Here the CDR3 DNA reads TGTGCCACCAGTGATCCCGGACAGGGCGAGCAGTACTTC. It encodes CATSDPGQGEQYF.

The chain links TRBV24-1 to TRBJ2-1; D uncertain. V shed 6 bases and J shed 9 bases, with 14 bases lying between them. The germline CDR1 and CDR2 sequences are KGHDR and SFDVKD. The CDR3 runs to 13 residues. CDR3 residues: CATSLRLGSEQFF. CDR3 sequence (DNA): TGTGCCACCAGTCTTCGGCTCGGTAGTGAGCAGTTCTTC.

The chain employs TRBV5-5 and TRBJ2-3; D is possibly TRBD1 (5 bases). The CDR3 spans 15 residues. Per germline, CDR1 SGHKS and CDR2 YYEKEE (reference sequence). Trimming cost V 2 bases and J 4 bases, with 14 bases left between them. CDR3: CASSLRQRGPDTQYF. The DNA of the CDR3 is TGTGCCAGCAGCTTACGACAGAGAGGCCCAGATACGCAGTATTTT.

This clonotype has more than one count but fewer than ten. The chain recombines TRBV20-1 with TRBJ1-6, with TRBD1 matching 7 bases. Germline trimming cut 5 bases from V and 9 bases from J; bases unmatched to any gene: 13. Per germline, CDR1 DFQATT and CDR2 SNEGSKA (reference sequence). This CDR3 has 15 residues. Here the CDR3 reads CSARRFVGDSSPLHF. CDR3 coding DNA: TGCAGTGCTCGGCGTTTTGTCGGGGACAGTTCACCCCTCCACTTT.

The chain has TRBV7-9 and TRBJ2-7, with 7 bases lining up with TRBD1. Trimming at V came to 5 bases and at J to 1 base, leaving 8 bases not matched to a gene. CDR3 size: 15 residues. Germline V gene lookup returns CDR1 SEHNR and CDR2 FQNEAQ (reference sequence). In DNA form, the CDR3 reads TGTGCCAGCAGCCCCGGGACAGACGCTTCCTACGAGCAGTACTTC. Translating it yields CASSPGTDASYEQYF.

V gene TRBV12-3 or TRBV12-4 combines with J gene TRBJ2-7; 8 bases fit TRBD2. The CDR3 has 13 amino acids. Unmatched junction bases numbered 4, after V lost 3 bases and J lost 6 bases. The CDR3 DNA is TGTGCCAGCAGTTTGAGCGGGGGAGGCGAGCAGTACTTC. Its translation: CASSLSGGGEQYF.

In its sample, this clonotype was seen many times. V and J are TRBV20-1 and TRBJ2-5, with 7 bases lining up with TRBD1. The trim removed 6 bases at V and 3 bases at J, leaving 4 bases unmatched. CDR3 length: 12 amino acids. Looked up from germline, CDR1 is DFQATT and CDR2 is SNEGSKA (reference sequence). CDR3 in amino acids: CSAWDSEETQYF. The CDR3 nucleotides are TGCAGTGCATGGGACAGCGAAGAGACCCAGTACTTC.

There are many counts of this clonotype. DNA for the CDR3: TGTGCCAGCAGCTGGAAAGCGGGACACTACGAGCAGTACTTC. Translating it yields CASSWKAGHYEQYF. The chain carries TRBV11-2 and TRBJ2-7; a weak D match, TRBD2 (7 bases). The V gene's germline CDR1 is SGHAT and CDR2 FQNNGV. CDR3 length: 14 amino acids. Trimming took off 4 bases at V and 3 bases at J, with 13 bases between the two ends.

This clonotype appeared many times. J is TRBJ2-7 and V is TRBV10-3; no clear D gene. Germline V CDR1 and CDR2: ENHRY, SYGVKD. The V end lost 3 bases, the J end lost 3 bases, and 0 bases lay between the germline ends. This CDR3 spans 10 amino acids. This chain's CDR3 is CAISDYEQYF. In DNA, the CDR3 is TGTGCCATCAGTGACTACGAGCAGTACTTC.

Many counts were recorded for this clonotype. The chain joins TRBV27 to TRBJ1-3; maybe TRBD1 (5 bases). The CDR3 is made up of 14 amino acids. Per germline, CDR1 MNHEY and CDR2 SMNVEV (reference sequence). The V and J ends lost 2 bases and 4 bases respectively, with 9 bases between them. This chain's CDR3 is CASSLGGGGNTIYF. Written as DNA, the CDR3 is TGTGCCAGCAGTTTAGGGGGAGGCGGAAACACCATATATTTT.

This clonotype occurred once. J is TRBJ2-7 and V is TRBV5-1; D gene uncertain. CDR1 and CDR2 (germline): SGHRS, YFSETQ. V shed 1 base and J shed 2 bases, with 7 bases lying between them. This CDR3 region has 13 residues. CDR3 nucleotides: TGCGCCAGCAGCTTGTGGCAGACCTACGAGCAGTACTTC. Its translation: CASSLWQTYEQYF.

The genes are TRBV20-1 and TRBJ2-7; D unclear. CDR1 and CDR2 from the germline V gene are DFQATT and SNEGSKA (reference sequence). V was pared by 4 bases and J by 4 bases, with 14 bases between. The CDR3 spans 13 residues. The CDR3 sequence: CSAMGREDYEQYF. The CDR3 nucleotides are TGCAGTGCTATGGGCCGCGAGGATTACGAGCAGTACTTC.

The chain uses TRBV12-5 and TRBJ2-5; 16 bases line up with TRBD2. The germline V gene encodes CDR1 LGHNT and CDR2 FRNRAP. The CDR3 has 18 residues. The V segment lost 3 bases and the J segment 2 bases; nucleotides outside the gene matches: 6. CDR3 region: CASGLGTSGRATQETQYF. The CDR3 coding sequence is TGTGCTAGTGGTTTAGGGACTAGCGGGAGGGCGACTCAAGAGACCCAGTACTTC.

This clonotype came up many times. The chain has TRBV11-1 and TRBJ1-2, with D perhaps matching TRBD1 (6 bases). In germline, CDR1 is SGHAT, CDR2 FQDESV (reference sequence). CDR3 length: 19 residues. V lost 5 bases, J lost 6 bases, and 31 bases lay in between. The CDR3 sequence is CASSPRGRPKGESEHGYTF. The CDR3 DNA sequence: TGTGCCAGCAGCCCCCGTGGAAGGCCTAAGGGGGAAAGTGAGCATGGCTACACCTTC. The entire variable domain, with the rest obtained from reference TRBV11-1 and TRBJ1-2, is as follows: EAEVAQSPRYKITEKSQAVAFWCDPISGHATLYWYRQILGQGPELLVQFQDESVVDDSQLPKDRFSAERLKGVDSTLKIQPAELGDSAMYLCASSPRGRPKGESEHGYTFGSGTRLTVV.

This clonotype appeared once. This chain links TRBV5-4 with TRBJ2-3, with D perhaps matching TRBD1 or TRBD2 (6 bases each). Per germline, CDR1 SGHNT and CDR2 YYREEE (reference sequence). This CDR3 is 14 amino acids long. Trimming pared 8 bases from V and 4 bases from J, leaving 17 bases between. CDR3 loop: CASSIEGGSDTQYF. CDR3 sequence (DNA): TGTGCCAGTAGTATAGAGGGGGGATCAGATACGCAGTATTTT.

This clonotype turned up a few times. This sequence joins TRBV27 and TRBJ1-2; tentatively, D is TRBD1 (5 bases). V lost 5 bases, J lost 0 bases, and 13 bases lay in between. Germline V gene lookup returns CDR1 MNHEY and CDR2 SMNVEV (reference sequence). The CDR3 is made up of 15 amino acids. CDR3 amino acids: CASSGGDPTNYGYTF. In DNA form, the CDR3 reads TGTGCCAGCAGTGGAGGGGACCCAACTAACTATGGCTACACCTTC.

The chain combines TRBV10-3 with TRBJ1-2; 7 bases map to TRBD1. V shed 4 bases, J shed 4 bases, and the junction held 3 bases outside the gene matches. The CDR3 has 13 residues. Per the germline V gene, CDR1 is ENHRY and CDR2 is SYGVKD. This CDR3 is CAISGGQPYGYTF. DNA for the CDR3: TGTGCCATCAGTGGGGGACAGCCCTATGGCTACACCTTC.